The 9 T cell receptor beta chains below come from one sample, sequenced in a study of metastatic and nonmetastatic thyroid tumors. TCRdb used MiXCR to call clones anew from the PCR reads. The repertoire holds tens of thousands of clones, roughly a quarter seen once, with about 18% in the top ten. No treatment of any kind had been given to any patient before thyroid surgery. Sequencing input: blood. These receptor sequences come from a male donor with papillary thyroid cancer or a benign thyroid nodule (not recorded which). Some clones in this sample may be carry-over from other donors' samples.

This clone is classed as medium-sized (0.01 to 0.1%). This chain links TRBV7-3 with TRBJ2-1; the match to TRBD1 covers 10 bases. The ends lost 5 bases at V and 4 bases at J; junction bases unmatched: 8. Looked up from germline, CDR1 is SGHTA and CDR2 is FQGTGA. The CDR3 has 16 residues. In DNA form, the CDR3 reads TGTGCCAGCAGCGATCGGGACAGGGGCTCTTACAATGAGCAGTTCTTC. Its protein is CASSDRDRGSYNEQFF.

In this sample, this clone turned up many times. This chain uses TRBV25-1 with TRBJ2-1, with D unclear. V lost 2 bases and J lost 6, with 11 bases in between. CDR3 length equals 14 residues. Germline CDR1 reads MGHDK; CDR2 reads SYGVNS. The CDR3 coding sequence is TGTGCCAGCAGTGAACTCCTAGTTAGCAATGAGCAGTTCTTC. Protein product: CASSELLVSNEQFF.

This clone has a count of ten or more. The rearrangement uses TRBV11-2 and TRBJ1-6; D uncertain. The CDR3 has 14 residues. Germline-derived CDR1 and CDR2 are SGHAT and FQNNGV. V lost 1 base and J lost 7, with 8 bases in between. CDR3 region: CASSLGIQNSPLHF. The CDR3 DNA reads as TGTGCCAGCAGCTTAGGGATACAAAATTCACCCCTCCACTTT.

The chain couples TRBV11-3 to TRBJ1-3; 7 nucleotides match TRBD1. J was trimmed by 8 bases and V by 2 bases; bases with no gene match: 6. Germline V gene sequence: CDR1 SGHNT, CDR2 YENEEA. The CDR3 has 14 amino acids. DNA of the CDR3: TGTGCCAGCAGCTTATCCGGACAGGTGGACACCATATATTTT. Protein product: CASSLSGQVDTIYF.

Judged by abundance, this clone is medium-sized. The chain combines TRBV2 with TRBJ2-2, with D unclear. The CDR3 has 13 amino acids. The V end was cut by 4 bases, the J end by 4 bases, with 7 bases between. Germline assignment: CDR1 SNHLY and CDR2 FYNNEI. CDR3 loop: CASSVHPTGELFF. The CDR3, as DNA: TGTGCCAGCAGTGTACACCCCACCGGGGAGCTGTTTTTT.

This clone came up many times. This chain joins TRBV12-5 and TRBJ1-1; D unresolved. V lost 1 base and J lost 11, with 8 bases in between. CDR1 LGHNT and CDR2 FRNRAP come from the germline V gene. This CDR3 comprises 11 residues. The CDR3 bases are TGTGCTAGTGGTTTGGGACGGCAGGCTTTCTTT. Its translation: CASGLGRQAFF.

This clone occurred a few times. The V gene is TRBV6-1, the J gene TRBJ1-3; D unclear. Germline V lookup: CDR1 MNHNS, CDR2 SASEGT. Trimming left V 5 bases short and J 6 bases short, with 20 bases between. This CDR3 has 16 amino acids. The CDR3 coding sequence is TGTGCCAGCAGTTCTGAAGGCATGTTCTCTTTAAACACCATATATTTT. This codes for CASSSEGMFSLNTIYF.

This clone was seen many times. The V call is TRBV12-3 or TRBV12-4, the J call TRBJ2-2; D not resolved. Trimming left V 4 bases short and J 4 bases short, with 7 bases between. This CDR3 spans 13 amino acids. This CDR3 reads CASSSFATGELFF. The CDR3 bases are TGTGCCAGCAGTTCATTTGCCACCGGGGAGCTGTTTTTT.

Turning to this clone: Just one base apart from a much larger clone, this may be a read error. Other DNA sequences from this sample encode an identical CDR3 as well. The chain is built from TRBV5-4 and TRBJ2-1; D is unclear. The V gene lost 4 bases and the J gene lost 6 bases, with 11 bases spanning the gap. Germline V gene sequence: CDR1 SGHNT, CDR2 YYREEE (reference sequence). This CDR3 has 13 residues. The DNA of the CDR3 is TGTGCCAGCAGCGTTCCGACGGGCAATGAGCAGTTCTTC. Its translation is CASSVPTGNEQFF.